These T cell receptor beta chains were read from a single sample in a study of CD8 T cells in ankylosing spondylitis. One entry per CDR3 protein, called by TCRdb with MiXCR from the 5' RACE reads. The sample records some 92,000 distinct CDR3 sequences, around 30% being singletons. The sample taken for sequencing was blood, either unsorted or a sorted T cell fraction (not recorded which). The receptors shown here come from a male donor with ankylosing spondylitis or in good health (not recorded which). The conserved cysteine and the conserved F or W are not part of the CDR3 here. A D gene is named only where the DNA matches it firmly.

D,J,V,CDR3
NA,TRBJ1-2,TRBV2,ASGGESGYT
NA,TRBJ1-4,TRBV5-1,ASSPGWQTANEKLF
NA,TRBJ1-2,TRBV25-1,ASSEYGETPTHGYT
NA,TRBJ2-6,TRBV12-3/TRBV12-4,ASSLEGYSGANVLT
TRBD1,TRBJ1-1,TRBV20-1,SARVGTGNTEAF
NA,TRBJ1-1,TRBV28,ASSHLPGAPNTEAF
NA,TRBJ2-1,TRBV7-6,ASSSTVSSYNEQF
NA,TRBJ1-1,TRBV20-1,SASLEQGLMNTEAF
TRBD2,TRBJ2-1,TRBV11-2,ASSFSGKAEQF
TRBD2,TRBJ2-1,TRBV7-3,ASSPDHGTSEYNEQF